This is a list of T cell receptor beta chains from one sample in a study of control samples from healthy donors and cancer patients. The protocol was immunoSEQ multiplex PCR, while the TCRdb copy is restricted to in-frame clones and leaves out a portion. In the table there are 70,000 or so clones, around 92% of which are singletons. The sequenced sample consisted of PBMCs. The receptors derive from a man aged 55 to 70 with lung cancer. The CDR3 runs from the conserved cysteine through the conserved F or W. Fields, in order: J gene, clone size, D gene, V gene, CDR3 DNA, CDR3 protein. A D gene is named only where the DNA matches it firmly. Rows give clone size only sometimes, using once, few, many, or a class for an expanded clone.

J gene: TRBJ2-5; clone size: -; D gene: -; V gene: TRBV24-1; CDR3 DNA: TGTGCCACCAGCCGTCTAGATCGTGGCGGGGAACCCCAAGAGACCCAGTACTTC; CDR3 protein: CATSRLDRGGEPQETQYF
J gene: TRBJ2-5; clone size: -; D gene: TRBD1; V gene: TRBV18; CDR3 DNA: TGTGCCAGCTCCGGACAGGGGGCAGAGGAGACCCAGTACTTC; CDR3 protein: CASSGQGAEETQYF
J gene: TRBJ1-1; clone size: large; D gene: -; V gene: TRBV6-5; CDR3 DNA: TGTGCCAGCAGGCACCAGGGGAGCACTGAAGCTTTCTTT; CDR3 protein: CASRHQGSTEAFF
J gene: TRBJ2-4; clone size: -; D gene: TRBD1; V gene: TRBV6-5; CDR3 DNA: TGTGCCAGCAGCCGGGACAGGGGGAACAAAAACATTCAGTACTTC; CDR3 protein: CASSRDRGNKNIQYF
J gene: TRBJ1-2; clone size: -; D gene: -; V gene: TRBV4-1; CDR3 DNA: TGCGCCAGCAGCCAGACCACTTATGGCTACACCTTC; CDR3 protein: CASSQTTYGYTF
J gene: TRBJ1-2; clone size: -; D gene: TRBD1; V gene: TRBV4-1; CDR3 DNA: TGCGCCAGCAGCCCCCAGGGGGAAGTCTATGGCTACACCTTC; CDR3 protein: CASSPQGEVYGYTF
J gene: TRBJ2-3; clone size: -; D gene: -; V gene: TRBV7-7; CDR3 DNA: TGTGCCAGCAGCTCGGCGGGACAGCCAACAGATACGCAGTATTTT; CDR3 protein: CASSSAGQPTDTQYF
J gene: TRBJ2-5; clone size: -; D gene: TRBD1; V gene: TRBV5-4; CDR3 DNA: TGTGCCAGCCGGGACAGGGGAAGGGCCGAAGAGACCCAGTACTTC; CDR3 protein: CASRDRGRAEETQYF
J gene: TRBJ1-2; clone size: -; D gene: -; V gene: TRBV19; CDR3 DNA: TGTGCCAGTAGCCCGCCCGCAGCCTATGGCTACACCTTC; CDR3 protein: CASSPPAAYGYTF
J gene: TRBJ1-4; clone size: -; D gene: -; V gene: TRBV15; CDR3 DNA: TGTGCCACCAGCAGGTCGCCTCAGGAGGGAGGAGAAAAACTGTTTTTT; CDR3 protein: CATSRSPQEGGEKLFF
J gene: TRBJ1-5; clone size: -; D gene: -; V gene: TRBV5-1; CDR3 DNA: TGCGCCAGCAGCTTCTCAGGGGCCTCCGGTCAGCCCCAGCATTTT; CDR3 protein: CASSFSGASGQPQHF
J gene: TRBJ1-1; clone size: -; D gene: TRBD1; V gene: TRBV3-1/TRBV3-2; CDR3 DNA: TGTGCCAGCAACGGACAGGGTACGAAAACTTTCTTT; CDR3 protein: CASNGQGTKTFF
J gene: TRBJ2-2; clone size: -; D gene: TRBD1; V gene: TRBV5-1; CDR3 DNA: TGCGCCAGCAGCTTTGGACAGGGTGTCACCGGGGAGCTGTTTTTT; CDR3 protein: CASSFGQGVTGELFF
J gene: TRBJ2-5; clone size: -; D gene: TRBD2; V gene: TRBV3-1/TRBV3-2; CDR3 DNA: TGTGCCAGCAGCCAAGAACTAAGCGGGGGCCCGGGAAAGACCCAGTACTTC; CDR3 protein: CASSQELSGGPGKTQYF
J gene: TRBJ1-2; clone size: -; D gene: TRBD1; V gene: TRBV7-3; CDR3 DNA: TGTGCCAGCAGCCTCGGGACAGAGAGTAACTATGGCTACACCTTC; CDR3 protein: CASSLGTESNYGYTF
J gene: TRBJ1-5; clone size: -; D gene: -; V gene: TRBV18; CDR3 DNA: TGTGCCAGCTCACCACCAGATAGCAATCAGCCCCAGCATTTT; CDR3 protein: CASSPPDSNQPQHF
J gene: TRBJ1-4; clone size: -; D gene: TRBD1; V gene: TRBV2; CDR3 DNA: TGTGCCAGCACTGACAGGGTGACTTATGAAAAACTGTTTTTT; CDR3 protein: CASTDRVTYEKLFF
J gene: TRBJ1-4; clone size: -; D gene: -; V gene: TRBV6-5; CDR3 DNA: TGTGCCAGCAGTTACCTAGGTCCCGTGAAGGGCGAAAAACTGTTTTTT; CDR3 protein: CASSYLGPVKGEKLFF
J gene: TRBJ1-2; clone size: once; D gene: -; V gene: TRBV4-1; CDR3 DNA: TGCGCCAGCAGCCAAGATCAAACAGGGTGGTATGGCTACACCTTC; CDR3 protein: CASSQDQTGWYGYTF
J gene: TRBJ2-6; clone size: -; D gene: -; V gene: TRBV5-8; CDR3 DNA: TGTGCCAGCAGCTTGTACACTTGGGGTACTGGGGCCAACGTCCTGACTTTC; CDR3 protein: CASSLYTWGTGANVLTF
J gene: TRBJ2-7; clone size: -; D gene: -; V gene: TRBV18; CDR3 DNA: TGTGCCAGCTCACCACCGCCTCTCGGTCGTGAGCAGTACTTC; CDR3 protein: CASSPPPLGREQYF
J gene: TRBJ2-1; clone size: -; D gene: -; V gene: TRBV27; CDR3 DNA: TGTGCCAGCAGTTTAGACTGGATCAATGAGCAGTTCTTC; CDR3 protein: CASSLDWINEQFF
J gene: TRBJ1-4; clone size: -; D gene: TRBD1; V gene: TRBV6-2/TRBV6-3; CDR3 DNA: TGTGCCAGCAGTTACTCCCTCCCGACAGGGAATTCGTTTTTT; CDR3 protein: CASSYSLPTGNSFF
J gene: TRBJ2-7; clone size: -; D gene: -; V gene: TRBV13; CDR3 DNA: TGTGCCAGCAGCTTAGGACAGGGTTATCCCTACGAGCAGTACTTC; CDR3 protein: CASSLGQGYPYEQYF
J gene: TRBJ2-3; clone size: -; D gene: -; V gene: TRBV10-3; CDR3 DNA: TGTGCCATCAGTGCTCTGGCAGGGGTCCCAGATACGCAGTATTTT; CDR3 protein: CAISALAGVPDTQYF
J gene: TRBJ1-4; clone size: -; D gene: -; V gene: TRBV19; CDR3 DNA: TGTGCCAGTAGTGTACCGGGACAAGGATTTGAAAAACTGTTTTTT; CDR3 protein: CASSVPGQGFEKLFF
J gene: TRBJ2-1; clone size: -; D gene: -; V gene: TRBV4-1; CDR3 DNA: TGCGCCAGCAGCCAAAGGGCGGGGAGCTCCTACAATGAGCAGTTCTTC; CDR3 protein: CASSQRAGSSYNEQFF
J gene: TRBJ2-4; clone size: -; D gene: -; V gene: TRBV5-1; CDR3 DNA: TGCGCCAGCAGTGGTAGGGGTGGGGGGATAGCAAACATTCAGTACTTC; CDR3 protein: CASSGRGGGIANIQYF
J gene: TRBJ1-1; clone size: -; D gene: -; V gene: TRBV6-5; CDR3 DNA: TGTGCCAGCGGGGAGGGCGGATGGACTGAAGCTTTCTTT; CDR3 protein: CASGEGGWTEAFF
J gene: TRBJ2-2; clone size: -; D gene: -; V gene: TRBV7-3; CDR3 DNA: TGTGCCAGCACCCCCGGGACCGGGGAGCTGTTTTTT; CDR3 protein: CASTPGTGELFF
J gene: TRBJ2-7; clone size: -; D gene: TRBD1; V gene: TRBV27; CDR3 DNA: TGTGCCAGCAGTTTCTCAAAGGGACAGACGGGCTACGAGCAGTACTTC; CDR3 protein: CASSFSKGQTGYEQYF
J gene: TRBJ2-5; clone size: -; D gene: -; V gene: TRBV7-3; CDR3 DNA: TGTGCCAGCAGCTTCAAAGGGGAAGGGACCCAGTACTTC; CDR3 protein: CASSFKGEGTQYF
J gene: TRBJ2-1; clone size: once; D gene: TRBD1; V gene: TRBV11-3; CDR3 DNA: TGTGCCAGCAGCAACCGACAGGGCCTCAATGAGCAGTTCTTC; CDR3 protein: CASSNRQGLNEQFF
J gene: TRBJ2-5; clone size: -; D gene: TRBD2; V gene: TRBV11-1; CDR3 DNA: TGTGCCAGCAGTTGGACTAGCGGGGCAAGAGAGACCCAGTACTTC; CDR3 protein: CASSWTSGARETQYF
J gene: TRBJ1-1; clone size: -; D gene: -; V gene: TRBV4-1; CDR3 DNA: TGCGCCAGCAGCCAAACCCAAGGAGTGAACACTGAAGCTTTCTTT; CDR3 protein: CASSQTQGVNTEAFF
J gene: TRBJ2-2; clone size: once; D gene: -; V gene: TRBV11-3; CDR3 DNA: TGTGCCAGCAGCTTCGGGGAGAGGGAGCTGTTTTTT; CDR3 protein: CASSFGERELFF
J gene: TRBJ2-3; clone size: -; D gene: TRBD2; V gene: TRBV7-2; CDR3 DNA: TGTGCCAGCAGAATAGCGGGGGTTACCACAGATACGCAGTATTTT; CDR3 protein: CASRIAGVTTDTQYF
J gene: TRBJ1-2; clone size: -; D gene: -; V gene: TRBV6-5; CDR3 DNA: TGTGCCAGCAGTTACTACGGCGTCAACTATGGCTACACCTTC; CDR3 protein: CASSYYGVNYGYTF
J gene: TRBJ2-7; clone size: -; D gene: TRBD2; V gene: TRBV30; CDR3 DNA: TGTGCCTGCCTGGGACTAGCGGGGTACGAGCAGTACTTC; CDR3 protein: CACLGLAGYEQYF
J gene: TRBJ2-3; clone size: -; D gene: -; V gene: TRBV24-1; CDR3 DNA: TGTGCCACCAGTGATTTGCGGGGCGGCACAGATACGCAGTATTTT; CDR3 protein: CATSDLRGGTDTQYF
J gene: TRBJ1-1; clone size: -; D gene: -; V gene: TRBV7-9; CDR3 DNA: TGTGCCAGCAGCTTAGTGGGGGGAACCTCTGAAGCTTTCTTT; CDR3 protein: CASSLVGGTSEAFF
J gene: TRBJ2-2; clone size: -; D gene: -; V gene: TRBV7-3; CDR3 DNA: TGTGCCAGCAGCTTATCTGGGGGCCGGAGCACCGGGGAGCTGTTTTTT; CDR3 protein: CASSLSGGRSTGELFF